These T cell receptor beta chains were read from a single sample in a study of T cell repertoires in cytomegalovirus infection. Each CDR3 protein is one row after TCRdb ran MiXCR on the reads. The table shows some 320,000 distinct CDR3 sequences, with under 35% occurring only once. Antigens for these TCRs are unknown. The sequenced sample was cultured PBMCs, obtained from culture after CMV antigen stimulation. The receptor set was obtained from a human donor in good health (CMV status not recorded). Some clones in this sample may be carry-over from other donors' samples. Both conserved end residues are part of each CDR3. Fields, in order: D gene, V gene, clone size, J gene, CDR3 DNA, CDR3 protein. The D gene is left open where the match is weak. A clone size is listed for some rows: how often the clone was seen (once, few, many), or a class if it is expanded.

TRBD2	TRBV7-3	-	TRBJ2-3	TGTGCCAGCAGTCGATTAAAGTTGCGGGAGGGCGAAGATACGCAGTATTTT	CASSRLKLREGEDTQYF
TRBD2	TRBV28	-	TRBJ2-5	TGTGCCAGCAGGCGTGGAAAGATCCATGGGGCGGGAGTCGGAGAGACCCAGTACTTC	CASRRGKIHGAGVGETQYF
TRBD1	TRBV2	-	TRBJ1-5	TGTGCCAGCATAGCAGGGGGCGCGGGCAATCAGCCCCAGCATTTT	CASIAGGAGNQPQHF
TRBD1	TRBV7-2	-	TRBJ1-2	TGTGCCAGCAGCTTAGCCCAGGGGGCGCTGGGAAATGGCTACACCTTC	CASSLAQGALGNGYTF
TRBD1	TRBV12-3/TRBV12-4	-	TRBJ1-1	TGTGCCAGCAGTTTAGAGGGGGCAATGAACACTGAAGCTTTCTTT	CASSLEGAMNTEAFF
-	TRBV6-2/TRBV6-3	few	TRBJ1-4	TGTGCCAGCAGTTCCCATTTGACCCGCATGTATGAAAAACTGTTTTTT	CASSSHLTRMYEKLFF
-	TRBV2	-	TRBJ1-2	TGTGCCAGCACATCCTTGGGGGCGGCCAACTATGGCTACACCTTC	CASTSLGAANYGYTF
TRBD2	TRBV28	few	TRBJ2-5	TGTGCCAGCAGTGAGCTAGCGGGGGGCACCAAAGAGACCCAGTACTTC	CASSELAGGTKETQYF
-	TRBV10-3	-	TRBJ1-1	TGTGCCATCAGTGAGTCGAAGGGGACTGAAGCTTTCTTT	CAISESKGTEAFF
TRBD1	TRBV4-1	-	TRBJ2-7	TGCGCCAGCAGCCAAGTGGGACAGGGCGCTCGTTCCCTCTACGAGCAGTACTTC	CASSQVGQGARSLYEQYF
-	TRBV15	many	TRBJ1-5	TGTGCCACCAGCAGAGATGTGGGGGGCGATCAGCCCCAGCATTTT	CATSRDVGGDQPQHF
-	TRBV7-6	-	TRBJ1-1	TGTGCCAGCAGCCATTATGTAGGGATGCAGGGACGTCAATCTGAAGCTTTCTTT	CASSHYVGMQGRQSEAFF
-	TRBV6-6	few	TRBJ1-5	TGTGCCAGCAGTGTACCGAGATCTAGCAATCAGCCCCAGCATTTT	CASSVPRSSNQPQHF
-	TRBV7-6	-	TRBJ1-1	TGTGCCAGCAGCTTAGCGCGCGAGCAGGGGTGGGGCACTGAAGCTTTCTTT	CASSLAREQGWGTEAFF
TRBD1	TRBV7-3	few	TRBJ2-3	TGTGCCAGCAGCCAGGACAGGGTTACAGATACGCAGTATTTT	CASSQDRVTDTQYF
-	TRBV10-1	few	TRBJ1-5	TGCGCCAGCAGTGAGTCGGTCCCGAGGCAGCCCCAGCATTTT	CASSESVPRQPQHF
-	TRBV7-6	many	TRBJ1-1	TGTGCCAGCAGCATTACGGGCAAGAGCACTGAAGCTTTCTTT	CASSITGKSTEAFF
-	TRBV7-2	many	TRBJ2-7	TGTGCCAGCAGCCTTAGCGGATCCTACGAGCAGTACTTC	CASSLSGSYEQYF
-	TRBV7-2	few	TRBJ2-7	TGTGCCAGCGGGAAGCCAGGGGTTGCCGAGCAGTACTTC	CASGKPGVAEQYF
-	TRBV12-3/TRBV12-4	few	TRBJ1-1	TGTGCCAGCAGTTTAGGAGCACACACTGAAGCTTTCTTT	CASSLGAHTEAFF
-	TRBV20-1	few	TRBJ1-2	TGCAGTGCGTCACCAGCCGGGACACTTGATGGCTACACCTTC	CSASPAGTLDGYTF
TRBD1	TRBV5-6	-	TRBJ2-1	TGTGCCAGCAGCTACCGGGACAGGGGACGTGAGCAGTTCTTC	CASSYRDRGREQFF
TRBD2	TRBV27	few	TRBJ2-1	TGTGCCAGCAGTCTCTGGACTAGCGGGAGGCCGTTCTTC	CASSLWTSGRPFF
-	TRBV15	few	TRBJ2-7	TGTGCCACCAGCAGAGGGAACACTCTTTACGAGCAGTACTTC	CATSRGNTLYEQYF
TRBD1	TRBV6-2/TRBV6-3	-	TRBJ1-1	TGTGCCAGCACAAGACAGGGAATACCTTCGGAAGCTTTCTTT	CASTRQGIPSEAFF
-	TRBV19	-	TRBJ1-2	TGTGCCAGTAGTTGGCGGTCACCCTATGGCTACACCTTC	CASSWRSPYGYTF
TRBD1	TRBV12-3/TRBV12-4	-	TRBJ1-5	TGTGCCAGCAGCCCAGACGGACAGGGCGCTCAGCCCCAGCATTTT	CASSPDGQGAQPQHF
-	TRBV19	-	TRBJ1-1	TGTGCCAGTAGTTCGGGGGGGATAATGAACACTGAAGCTTTCTTT	CASSSGGIMNTEAFF
TRBD1	TRBV4-2	-	TRBJ1-5	TGTGCCAGCAGCCAAGTGCAAATTTGGGACAGGGTGATTCAGCCCCAGCATTTT	CASSQVQIWDRVIQPQHF
TRBD1	TRBV5-4	few	TRBJ2-5	TGTGCCAGCAGCTTGATGGGGACAGGGGGCGGAAAGACCCAGTACTTC	CASSLMGTGGGKTQYF
-	TRBV12-3/TRBV12-4	-	TRBJ1-2	TGTGCCAGCAGTTTGAAAGGGGATCCCCGGGGCTATGGCTACACCTTC	CASSLKGDPRGYGYTF
TRBD2	TRBV7-8	many	TRBJ2-5	TGTGCCAGCAGCCAATACGTCGGTAGCGGGAGAGGGCCTTACTTC	CASSQYVGSGRGPYF
-	TRBV6-2/TRBV6-3	-	TRBJ1-1	TGTGCCAGCAGTTACAGAAGGGAAACTGAAGCTTTCTTT	CASSYRRETEAFF
TRBD1	TRBV5-1	-	TRBJ1-1	TGCGCCAGCAGCTTGGGTACAGGGGGTTTGACTGAAGCTTTCTTT	CASSLGTGGLTEAFF
-	TRBV19	few	TRBJ1-1	TGTGCCAGTAGTATCGGAGGGGGTGGCACTGAAGCTTTCTTT	CASSIGGGGTEAFF
-	TRBV12-3/TRBV12-4	-	TRBJ2-7	TGTGCCAGCAGTTCAGAGGGGACTGGCTACGAGCAGTACTTC	CASSSEGTGYEQYF
-	TRBV28	-	TRBJ2-1	TGTGCCAGCAGTCGAAGGGACGGAGGGGGCTATGAGCAGTTCTTC	CASSRRDGGGYEQFF
-	TRBV5-1	-	TRBJ1-4	TGCGCCAGCCGCACAGGGACTGCAACTAATGAAAAACTGTTTTTT	CASRTGTATNEKLFF
TRBD2	TRBV4-2	-	TRBJ2-5	TGTGCCAGCAGCCAAGAACGAGCGGCAGCGGGGTGGCAAGAGACCCAGTACTTC	CASSQERAAAGWQETQYF
-	TRBV20-1	-	TRBJ2-5	TGCAGTGCTAGAGACCTAAGGACGGTCCAAGAGACCCAGTACTTC	CSARDLRTVQETQYF
TRBD2	TRBV10-3	few	TRBJ2-7	TGTGCCATCTCCCCAGCGGGAGTTGACGAGCAGTACTTC	CAISPAGVDEQYF
-	TRBV19	-	TRBJ2-3	TGTGCCAGTAGTATAGCGGGAGCATGGCAGTATTTT	CASSIAGAWQYF
TRBD1	TRBV11-3	-	TRBJ2-7	TGTGCCAGCAGTAACAGCCGCCCGGGACAGGGAGACTACTACGAGCAGTACTTC	CASSNSRPGQGDYYEQYF
-	TRBV7-6	many	TRBJ2-6	TGTGCCAGCAGCTTAGGACAGGCTGGGGCCAACGTCCTGACTTTC	CASSLGQAGANVLTF
-	TRBV12-3/TRBV12-4	few	TRBJ1-1	TGTGCCAGCTATAGGACAAAGAACACTGAAGCTTTCTTT	CASYRTKNTEAFF
-	TRBV12-3/TRBV12-4	-	TRBJ2-7	TGTGCCAGCAGCCCCGTAAGGGTCAGGAGCGAGCAGTACTTC	CASSPVRVRSEQYF
TRBD2	TRBV11-3	-	TRBJ2-2	TGTGCCAGCAGCCTAAGGGGACTAGTGAGCACCGGGGAGCTGTTTTTT	CASSLRGLVSTGELFF
-	TRBV7-2	many	TRBJ2-1	TGTGCCAGCAGCTTAAATGGGGGCCTCGGTCCAGTCTTC	CASSLNGGLGPVF
-	TRBV15	few	TRBJ1-2	TGTGCCACCAGCACGGGCAGCCTAGCTAACTATGGCTACACCTTC	CATSTGSLANYGYTF
TRBD2	TRBV28	few	TRBJ2-7	TGTGCCAGCAGTACCGGGCTAGCGGACAACTACGAGCAGTACTTC	CASSTGLADNYEQYF
-	TRBV12-3/TRBV12-4	-	TRBJ1-6	TGTGCCAGCACTCGAGGTCCTTCACCCCTCCACTTT	CASTRGPSPLHF
-	TRBV10-3	-	TRBJ2-4	TGTGCCACTCTTGGAGCCGAGGGGCAAGCCAAAAACATTCAGTACTTC	CATLGAEGQAKNIQYF
TRBD1	TRBV6-5	-	TRBJ1-2	TGTGCCAGCAGTTTGGGACAGGGGATCGTTTATGGCTACACCTTC	CASSLGQGIVYGYTF
-	TRBV20-1	-	TRBJ1-2	TGCAGTGCGCTTCGAGGGGGATCAGACTATGGCTACACCTTC	CSALRGGSDYGYTF
-	TRBV12-3/TRBV12-4	few	TRBJ2-5	TGTGCCAGCAGTTTAAGTTTCAATCGGGCAGGGACGGCTTTCGGCTTAGAAGAGACCCAGTACTTC	CASSLSFNRAGTAFGLEETQYF
TRBD1	TRBV12-3/TRBV12-4	few	TRBJ1-1	TGTGCCAGCAGTTTTGGACAGGGCTTTCAGAACACTGAAGCTTTCTTT	CASSFGQGFQNTEAFF
-	TRBV7-2	many	TRBJ2-1	TGTGCCAGCAGCCCAGAGGGGACGACTTTCTACAATGAGCAGTTCTTC	CASSPEGTTFYNEQFF
-	TRBV2	few	TRBJ2-5	TGTGCCAGCGATACGGGCCAGGGGAGGAAGACCCAGTACTTC	CASDTGQGRKTQYF
TRBD1	TRBV18	-	TRBJ2-7	TGTGCCAGCTCACCACCGACAGGGGCGGGGGAGCAGTACTTC	CASSPPTGAGEQYF
-	TRBV27	-	TRBJ2-2	TGTGCCAGCAGGCCGAGGCTAGCAGCCGGGGAGCTGTTTTTT	CASRPRLAAGELFF